This TCR beta chain was captured by sequencing in a study of T cells after yellow fever vaccination. Germline-derived CDR1 and CDR2 are SGDLS and YYNGEE. This CDR3 has 14 amino acids. The V end was cut by 0 bases, the J end by 4 bases, with 10 bases between. In TCRdb, the 5' RACE reads were re-called with MiXCR into one record per CDR3 protein. Here the sample spans around 610,000 distinct CDR3 sequences, about 13% being singletons. Sequenced here: PBMCs, sampled on the day of the yellow fever booster vaccination. The clonotype originates from a man aged 25 to 40 who received the YFV17D yellow fever vaccine. The chain is built from TRBV9 and TRBJ2-5; D is undetermined. CDR3 nucleotides: TGTGCCAGCAGCGTAGGACGAAAGGGAGAGACCCAGTACTTC. Protein: CASSVGRKGETQYF.